A selection of T cell receptor beta chains follows, all from one sample in a study of regulatory dendritic cells for organ transplantation. Only in-frame clones appear in the TCRdb table, and some are missing; sequencing was by immunoSEQ multiplex PCR. The data show some 29,000 clones, approximately 78% seen once. Sequencing was performed on naive CD4+ T cells from blood. The receptor set was obtained from a human donor in good health. Both conserved end residues are part of each CDR3. D genes are given only for firm matches. Only part of the rows carry a size: once, few, many, or a class if the clone is expanded.

>TRBD2|once|TRBV5-4|TRBJ2-5
CASSLGLAGGILETQYF
TGTGCCAGCAGCTTGGGGCTAGCGGGGGGAATTTTGGAGACCCAGTACTTC
>NA|NA|TRBV7-2|TRBJ1-5
CASSLVVGERPQHF
TGTGCCAGCAGCTTAGTGGTCGGGGAGCGGCCCCAGCATTTT
>TRBD1|NA|TRBV2|TRBJ1-5
CASSKQGPTVNQPQHF
TGTGCCAGCAGTAAACAGGGGCCCACGGTCAATCAGCCCCAGCATTTT
>TRBD1|NA|TRBV19|TRBJ1-5
CASSGTGGNQPQHF
TGTGCCAGTAGTGGGACAGGGGGCAATCAGCCCCAGCATTTT
>NA|NA|TRBV29-1|TRBJ1-1
CSVAVGQRNTEAFF
TGCAGCGTTGCGGTTGGACAGCGGAACACTGAAGCTTTCTTT
>TRBD1|NA|TRBV6-5|TRBJ2-7
CASSPYRGISYEQYF
TGTGCCAGCAGTCCTTACAGGGGAATCTCCTACGAGCAGTACTTC
>TRBD2|NA|TRBV19|TRBJ2-3
CASSMGLAGAALTDTQYF
TGTGCCAGTAGTATGGGACTAGCGGGGGCGGCACTCACAGATACGCAGTATTTT
>TRBD2|NA|TRBV19|TRBJ2-1
CASSESGTSGGGKSYNEQFF
TGTGCCAGTAGTGAATCCGGGACTAGCGGGGGGGGAAAATCCTACAATGAGCAGTTCTTC
>NA|NA|TRBV5-1|TRBJ2-7
CASSLAGTTGIHEQYF
TGCGCCAGCAGCCTGGCTGGAACAACAGGGATCCACGAGCAGTACTTC
>TRBD1|NA|TRBV2|TRBJ1-2
CASGPTGVGYTF
TGTGCCAGCGGTCCGACAGGGGTAGGCTACACCTTC
>TRBD1|few|TRBV6-1|TRBJ2-7
CASSQQGTEQYF
TGTGCCAGCAGTCAACAGGGGACCGAGCAGTACTTC
>TRBD1|NA|TRBV5-8|TRBJ2-1
CASTRRGGRSYNEQFF
TGTGCCAGCACCCGACGAGGGGGCCGCTCCTACAATGAGCAGTTCTTC
>TRBD1|NA|TRBV5-1|TRBJ2-7
CASSLWGDRGNEQYF
TGCGCCAGCAGCTTGTGGGGGGACAGGGGCAACGAGCAGTACTTC
>NA|NA|TRBV18|TRBJ2-1
CASSPAVSSYNEQFF
TGTGCCAGCTCCCCGGCGGTAAGCTCCTACAATGAGCAGTTCTTC
>NA|NA|TRBV18|TRBJ1-6
CASSGDRDSPLHF
TGTGCCAGCTCAGGCGACAGAGATTCACCCCTCCACTTT
>TRBD1|NA|TRBV29-1|TRBJ2-5
CSVGQGEGTQYF
TGCAGCGTTGGCCAGGGGGAAGGGACCCAGTACTTC
>TRBD1|NA|TRBV6-1|TRBJ1-1
CASSDTGTAIKVNTEAFF
TGTGCCAGCAGTGACACCGGGACAGCGATCAAAGTGAACACTGAAGCTTTCTTT
>NA|NA|TRBV29-1|TRBJ2-7
CSVKGDNPYEQYF
TGCAGCGTTAAGGGGGACAACCCTTACGAGCAGTACTTC
>TRBD1|NA|TRBV7-2|TRBJ2-3
CASSRGRGGTGMDTQYF
TGTGCCAGCAGCCGCGGTAGGGGCGGGACAGGGATGGATACGCAGTATTTT
>TRBD1|NA|TRBV5-1|TRBJ2-7
CASSLRAGGNYEQYF
TGCGCCAGCAGCTTACGTGCAGGGGGCAACTACGAGCAGTACTTC
>NA|NA|TRBV28|TRBJ1-3
CASSLSPGNTIYF
TGTGCCAGCAGTTTATCTCCGGGAAACACCATATATTTT
>NA|few|TRBV10-1|TRBJ2-2
CASRFDRANTGELFF
TGCGCCAGCAGGTTCGACAGAGCGAACACCGGGGAGCTGTTTTTT
>TRBD2|NA|TRBV5-1|TRBJ2-5
CAADPAGGSQETQYF
TGCGCCGCCGATCCAGCGGGGGGGAGTCAAGAGACCCAGTACTTC
>TRBD1|few|TRBV15|TRBJ2-1
CATSRDQGQWDAQFF
TGTGCCACCAGCAGAGATCAGGGACAGTGGGATGCGCAGTTCTTC
>TRBD1|NA|TRBV18|TRBJ1-3
CASSPDRASYSGNTIYF
TGTGCCAGCTCACCGGACAGGGCATCCTACTCTGGAAACACCATATATTTT
>NA|NA|TRBV9|TRBJ2-7
CASSVGTANRRGEQYF
TGTGCCAGCAGCGTAGGGACAGCCAACAGAAGGGGTGAGCAGTACTTC
>TRBD1|NA|TRBV10-3|TRBJ1-1
CAISGQGDTEAFF
TGTGCCATCAGTGGTCAGGGGGACACTGAAGCTTTCTTT
>NA|NA|TRBV11-2|TRBJ1-4
CASSLTLGEKLFF
TGTGCCAGCAGCTTGACCCTCGGGGAAAAACTGTTTTTT